The 22 T cell receptor beta chains below come from one sample, sequenced in a study of cytomegalovirus exposure and HLA in healthy donors. 13 Jbeta primers and 60 Vbeta primers were used for the PCR. TCRdb's copy holds only in-frame clones and misses some; the assay was immunoSEQ multiplex PCR. The sample lists just over 200,000 clones; almost 70% were seen once. The specimen was PBMCs. All receptors come from a middle-aged man in good health and CMV-seropositive.

The table lists this clone with a few counts. A far larger clone is only one base removed, so a read error is likely. The V and J genes are TRBV27 and TRBJ2-5; 8 nucleotides align to TRBD1. This CDR3 has 18 residues. The junction had 15 bases not matched to a gene; V was cut back by 2 bases and J by 4 bases. CDR1 and CDR2 (germline): MNHEY, SMNVEV (reference sequence). The CDR3 here is CASSLSSPWDRYPETQYF. The CDR3 nucleotides read TGTGCCAGCAGTTTAAGTAGTCCATGGGACAGGTACCCAGAGACCCAGTACTTC.

The V call is TRBV29-1, the J call TRBJ1-2; 10 bases match TRBD1. This CDR3 spans 13 amino acids. The V gene end was trimmed by 7 bases and the J gene end by 3 bases; junction bases not matched to a gene: 5. The V gene's germline CDR1 is SQVTM and CDR2 ANQGSEA. This chain's CDR3 is CSGGDRGYYGYTF. CDR3 DNA: TGCAGCGGGGGGGACAGGGGCTACTATGGCTACACCTTC.

The V gene is TRBV9, the J gene TRBJ2-5; TRBD1 matches at 8 bases. Looked up from germline, CDR1 is SGDLS and CDR2 is YYNGEE. V shed 0 bases, J shed 7 bases, and the junction held 11 bases outside the gene matches. The length of the CDR3 is 16 residues. Written as DNA, the CDR3 is TGTGCCAGCAGCGTAGAGGCAGGGGGCTCTTTGGGGACCCAGTACTTC. Protein product: CASSVEAGGSLGTQYF.

The V call is TRBV11-2, the J call TRBJ2-6; perhaps TRBD2 as D (5 bases). The V gene's germline CDR1 is SGHAT and CDR2 FQNNGV. Trimming cost V 2 bases and J 0 bases, with 14 bases left between them. The length of the CDR3 is 18 residues. The CDR3 is CASSLFLPGSSGANVLTF. Here the CDR3 DNA reads TGTGCCAGCAGCTTATTTCTTCCGGGGAGCTCTGGGGCCAACGTCCTGACTTTC.

The CDR3 region has the DNA TGTGCCAGCAGCCTACAGGGCCGAGAGACCCAGTACTTC. Encoded protein: CASSLQGRETQYF. J is TRBJ2-5 and V is TRBV2, with D perhaps matching TRBD1 (6 bases). Germline V gene data show CDR1 as SNHLY and CDR2 as FYNNEI. Trimming left V 6 bases short and J 4 bases short, with 12 bases between. The CDR3 has 13 amino acids.

The rearrangement uses TRBV2 and TRBJ1-1; perhaps TRBD1 as D (6 bases). The CDR3 runs 14 residues. CDR1 SNHLY and CDR2 FYNNEI come from the germline V gene. The V and J ends lost 6 bases and 5 bases respectively, with 16 bases between them. The CDR3 here is CASRQQGSLTEAFF. Written as DNA, the CDR3 is TGTGCCAGCAGACAACAGGGTTCGTTGACTGAAGCTTTCTTT. The full variable domain, its missing parts supplied by reference TRBV2 and TRBJ1-1, is EPEVTQTPSHQVTQMGQEVILRCVPISNHLYFYWYRQILGQKVEFLVSFYNNEISEKSEIFDDQFSVERPDGSNFTLKIRSTKLEDSAMYFCASRQQGSLTEAFFGQGTRLTVV.

The sample holds many counts of this clone. V and J are TRBV6-1 and TRBJ1-2; 10 bases fit TRBD1. Germline V gene data show CDR1 as MNHNS and CDR2 as SASEGT. V dropped 4 bases and J dropped 2; count of bases not matched to a gene: 7. CDR3 length: 16 amino acids. The CDR3 bases are TGTGCCAGCAGTGTAGGTTGGGGACAGGGGAACTATGGCTACACCTTC. Its translation is CASSVGWGQGNYGYTF.

A remark on this clone: A read error may produce the germline difference seen at one junction end. The sample carries other DNA sequences with the same CDR3. The chain carries TRBV19 and TRBJ1-2; D possibly corresponds to TRBD1 (6 bases). Germline V gene data show CDR1 as LNHDA and CDR2 as SQIVND (reference sequence). The CDR3 has 14 residues. The CDR3 reads CASSIARGSYGYTF. DNA for the CDR3: TGTGCCAGTAGCATAGCCAGGGGTAGCTATGGCTACACCTTC.

V is TRBV9 and J is TRBJ1-1, with D hard to call. Per germline, CDR1 SGDLS and CDR2 YYNGEE. Between the trimmed V and J ends, which lost 4 bases and 7 bases, there was a span of 14 bases. The CDR3 loop spans 13 amino acids. The CDR3 nucleotides read TGTGCCAGCAGCCTACTAAAAGGGAGTGAAGCTTTCTTT. It translates to CASSLLKGSEAFF.

This clone was recorded only once. The chain recombines TRBV7-9 with TRBJ1-4, with TRBD1 matching over 7 bases. V shed 7 bases, J shed 8 bases, and the junction held 10 bases outside the gene matches. This CDR3 region has 14 residues. From germline, CDR1 is SEHNR and CDR2 FQNEAQ (reference sequence). In nucleotides, the CDR3 is TGTGCCAGCACCAACGACAGGGCCTTAGAAAAACTGTTTTTT. Translating it yields CASTNDRALEKLFF.

The chain links TRBV10-1 to TRBJ1-2, with D possibly matching TRBD1 (6 bases). V lost 0 bases to trimming and J lost 2 bases, with 13 bases between them. This CDR3 region has 16 residues. Germline V gene lookup returns CDR1 WNHNN and CDR2 SYGVQD (reference sequence). Here the CDR3 DNA reads TGCGCCAGCAGTGAGTCGGTCAACGGACAGAACTATGGCTACACCTTC. This gives the protein CASSESVNGQNYGYTF.

The chain links TRBV29-1 to TRBJ2-2, with D unresolved. This CDR3 is built from 13 residues. V gave up 4 bases and J gave up 6 bases, with 12 bases separating them. Germline CDR1 SQVTM, CDR2 ANQGSEA. CDR3 coding DNA: TGCAGCGTTGCCCACGCAGGCGCCGGGGAGCTGTTTTTT. It encodes CSVAHAGAGELFF.

The gene calls are TRBV28 and TRBJ2-1, with D perhaps TRBD2 (5 bases). Per the germline V gene, CDR1 is MDHEN and CDR2 is SYDVKM. This CDR3 comprises 14 residues. Trimming removed 8 bases at V and 0 bases at J, with 11 bases between. CDR3 coding DNA: TGTGCCAGCCACGGAGGTAGCTCCTACAATGAGCAGTTCTTC. This gives the protein CASHGGSSYNEQFF.

V is TRBV7-2 and J is TRBJ2-3, with 7 bases matching TRBD2. The trim removed 0 bases at V and 1 base at J, leaving 4 bases unmatched. CDR1 and CDR2 from the germline V gene are SGHTA and FQGNSA. The CDR3 covers 16 residues. The CDR3 coding sequence is TGTGCCAGCAGCTTAGCGGGCGGGGGTCGCACAGATACGCAGTATTTT. Protein sequence: CASSLAGGGRTDTQYF.

About this clone itself: Different DNA sequences within this sample yield the same CDR3. The chain carries TRBV4-3 and TRBJ2-7, with 11 positions matching TRBD2. The CDR3 is 15 residues long. V lost 0 bases and J lost 3; bases outside the gene matches: 1. Germline V gene lookup returns CDR1 LGHNA and CDR2 YSLEER. The CDR3 loop is CASSQETSGVYEQYF. DNA of the CDR3: TGCGCCAGCAGCCAAGAGACTAGCGGGGTCTACGAGCAGTACTTC.

This sequence joins TRBV6-5 and TRBJ1-2, with 8 bases that match TRBD1. V gave up 2 bases and J gave up 1 base; unmatched junction bases: 3. Per germline, CDR1 MNHEY and CDR2 SVGAGI. The CDR3 covers 15 residues. In nucleotides, the CDR3 is TGTGCCAGCAGTTACGGACAGGGTGATAACTATGGCTACACCTTC. This sequence encodes CASSYGQGDNYGYTF.

The chain carries TRBV7-2 and TRBJ1-5; possibly TRBD1 for D (5 bases). V gave up 3 bases and J gave up 0 bases, with 9 bases separating them. Germline V gene sequence: CDR1 SGHTA, CDR2 FQGNSA. The CDR3 has 15 residues. The DNA of the CDR3 is TGTGCCAGCAGCTTTCGGGGGTATAGCAATCAGCCCCAGCATTTT. Translated, it gives CASSFRGYSNQPQHF.

The gene calls are TRBV10-2 and TRBJ1-3; 7 bases map to TRBD1. V was clipped by 4 bases and J by 2 bases; unmatched bases: 5. Per germline, CDR1 WSHSY and CDR2 SAAADI. This CDR3 has 15 amino acids. CDR3 residues: CASSVGQSPGNTIYF. The CDR3 region has the DNA TGCGCCAGCAGTGTGGGACAGTCCCCTGGAAACACCATATATTTT.

This clone showed up just a few times. The chain employs TRBV7-4 and TRBJ2-1, with TRBD1 identical over 7 bases. This CDR3 is built from 11 residues. The V segment lost 3 bases and the J segment 14 bases; nucleotides outside the gene matches: 4. Germline CDR1 is SGHVT and CDR2 is SQSDAQ. CDR3 DNA sequence: TGTGCCAGCAGCTTGGGGGACAGCGAGTTCTTC. Its translation is CASSLGDSEFF.

This rearrangement joins TRBV27 to TRBJ1-6; 8 positions match TRBD1. J was trimmed by 9 bases and V by 5 bases; bases with no gene match: 12. The germline gives CDR1 MNHEY, CDR2 SMNVEV (reference sequence). This CDR3 region has 16 residues. This CDR3 reads CASSLAGQGASSPLHF. In DNA form, the CDR3 reads TGTGCCAGCAGTCTCGCCGGACAGGGAGCTTCTTCACCCCTCCACTTT.

The chain carries TRBV7-9 and TRBJ1-1, with D perhaps TRBD1 (5 bases). The V gene's germline CDR1 is SEHNR and CDR2 FQNEAQ (reference sequence). The CDR3 is made up of 15 amino acids. Trimming removed 1 base from V and 0 bases from J, with 9 bases in between. The chain's CDR3 is CASSLVKGLNTEAFF. The CDR3 DNA sequence: TGTGCCAGCAGCTTAGTCAAGGGGCTGAACACTGAAGCTTTCTTT.

This rearrangement joins TRBV9 to TRBJ2-7, with D possibly TRBD2 on 5 matching bases. The CDR3 runs 15 residues. V gave up 0 bases and J gave up 0 bases, with 10 bases separating them. Per the germline V gene, CDR1 is SGDLS and CDR2 is YYNGEE. CDR3 in amino acids: CASSVEVGSSYEQYF. The CDR3 nucleotides read TGTGCCAGCAGCGTAGAGGTAGGGAGCTCCTACGAGCAGTACTTC.